The next 12 T cell receptor beta chains were all read from a single sample in a study of CD8+CD57+ T cells in acquired aplastic anemia. The template used for profiling TCR beta VDJ and CDR3 was genomic DNA. TCRdb fed the reads into MiXCR, producing one record per CDR3 protein. The sample yields 300,000 or so distinct CDR3 sequences, roughly 61% seen once. The authors sequenced patients whose flow cytometry had shown CD8+CD57+ cell expansion. Material for sequencing was sorted CD4+, CD8+, or CD8+CD57+ T cells (not recorded which) from PBMCs. Every receptor here comes from a human donor with aplastic anemia.

The gene calls are TRBV7-9 and TRBJ2-7; D gene unclear. The CDR3 totals 12 residues. V dropped 5 bases and J dropped 2 bases, with 7 bases sitting between them. Germline CDR1 and CDR2: SEHNR and FQNEAQ (reference sequence). DNA for the CDR3: TGTGCCAGCAGCCCCCCCACCTACGAGCAGTACTTC. Protein product: CASSPPTYEQYF.

This sequence joins TRBV6-5 and TRBJ2-7; unclear D gene. The germline V gene has CDR1 MNHEY and CDR2 SVGAGI. This CDR3 comprises 12 residues. V was shortened by 5 bases and J by 4 bases, with 9 bases between the two germline ends. CDR3 sequence (DNA): TGTGCCAGCAGTAGGGCAGATTACGAGCAGTACTTC. Translating gives CASSRADYEQYF.

This clonotype is a singleton in its sample. V usage is TRBV5-1 and J usage is TRBJ2-5, with a tentative D call TRBD2 (6 bases). Germline assignment: CDR1 SGHRS and CDR2 YFSETQ. The CDR3 is 15 amino acids. Trimming took 4 bases from V and 1 from J, leaving 14 bases between them. CDR3: CASSRIRTTQETQYF. CDR3 sequence (DNA): TGCGCCAGCAGCCGGATAAGGACTACCCAAGAGACCCAGTACTTC. Looking up the rest from reference TRBV5-1 and TRBJ2-5 gives the full variable domain: KAGVTQTPRYLIKTRGQQVTLSCSPISGHRSVSWYQQTPGQGLQFLFEYFSETQRNKGNFPGRFSGRQFSNSRSEMNVSTLELGDSALYLCASSRIRTTQETQYFGPGTRLLVL.

In its sample, this clonotype was seen many times. This sequence joins TRBV20-1 and TRBJ1-1; possible D gene TRBD1, 6 bases. Between the trimmed V and J ends, which lost 6 bases and 0 bases, there was a span of 14 bases. This CDR3 is 14 amino acids long. Germline CDR1 is DFQATT and CDR2 is SNEGSKA (reference sequence). CDR3 nucleotides: TGCAGTGCGCAAGATGGACAGTTGAACACTGAAGCTTTCTTT. It specifies CSAQDGQLNTEAFF.

The sample holds a few counts of this clonotype. CDR3 sequence: CSVGGLSNQPQHF. Written as DNA, the CDR3 is TGCAGCGTTGGGGGCTTGAGCAATCAGCCCCAGCATTTT. This sequence joins TRBV29-1 and TRBJ1-5, with a possible D match to TRBD1 (5 bases). Germline-derived CDR1 and CDR2 are SQVTM and ANQGSEA. The CDR3 totals 13 residues. Trimming took 4 bases from V and 1 from J, leaving 8 bases between them.

This clonotype has more than one count but fewer than ten. This rearrangement joins TRBV6-6 to TRBJ1-4; weak D call: TRBD1 (5 bases). Trimming stripped 7 bases from V and 8 bases from J, with 14 bases between. Per the germline V gene, CDR1 is MNHNY and CDR2 is SVGAGI (reference sequence). This CDR3 spans 13 amino acids. DNA of the CDR3: TGTGCCAGCATCGGCAGGGAGGGAGAAAAACTGTTTTTT. Its translation: CASIGREGEKLFF.

J is TRBJ2-7 and V is TRBV15; 8 nucleotides agree with TRBD1. CDR3 length: 14 residues. Per the germline V gene, CDR1 is LNHNV and CDR2 is YYDKDF (reference sequence). V gave up 5 bases and J gave up 2 bases; unmatched junction bases: 5. In nucleotides, the CDR3 is TGTGCCACCAGCCGGACAGGGTCACCCTACGAGCAGTACTTC. Translating gives CATSRTGSPYEQYF.

The J gene is TRBJ1-1, the V gene TRBV7-9; no clear D. From germline, CDR1 is SEHNR and CDR2 FQNEAQ (reference sequence). The CDR3 is 10 residues long. V lost 8 bases, J lost 4 bases, and 5 bases lay in between. The chain's CDR3 is CASSFTEAFF. The CDR3 DNA reads TGTGCCAGCTCATTCACTGAAGCTTTCTTT.

This clonotype was counted a few times. This chain joins TRBV7-2 and TRBJ1-5; possible D gene TRBD1, 5 bases. Trimming stripped 1 base from V and 0 bases from J, with 7 bases between. This CDR3 spans 15 amino acids. Germline CDR1 SGHTA, CDR2 FQGNSA. The CDR3 sequence: CASSLGDYSNQPQHF. Written as DNA, the CDR3 is TGTGCCAGCAGCTTAGGGGACTATAGCAATCAGCCCCAGCATTTT.

This clonotype occurred once. The J gene is TRBJ2-1, the V gene TRBV5-8; the D is unclear. The germline CDR1 and CDR2 sequences are SGHTS and YDEGEE. Trimming cost V 3 bases and J 8 bases, with 9 bases left between them. The CDR3 loop spans 12 amino acids. CDR3 region: CASSSPRDEQFF. The CDR3 DNA sequence: TGTGCCAGCAGCTCGCCTAGGGATGAGCAGTTCTTC.

The table lists this clonotype with many counts. The chain recombines TRBV7-3 with TRBJ2-1, with D tentatively TRBD2 (6 bases). Germline CDR1 SGHTA, CDR2 FQGTGA. This CDR3 region has 15 residues. V was clipped by 2 bases and J by 7 bases, with 15 bases between them. The CDR3 sequence is CASSLDRDSLNEQFF. CDR3 DNA sequence: TGTGCCAGCAGCTTAGATAGGGACTCCCTAAATGAGCAGTTCTTC.

This clonotype was detected ten times or more. This rearrangement joins TRBV12-3 or TRBV12-4 to TRBJ1-5, with 7 nucleotides matching TRBD1. J lost 4 bases, V lost 6 bases, and 6 bases had no gene match. This CDR3 has 14 amino acids. As DNA, the CDR3 is TGTGCCAGCAGGGGACAGTTGGGGAATCAGCCCCAGCATTTT. Encoded protein: CASRGQLGNQPQHF.